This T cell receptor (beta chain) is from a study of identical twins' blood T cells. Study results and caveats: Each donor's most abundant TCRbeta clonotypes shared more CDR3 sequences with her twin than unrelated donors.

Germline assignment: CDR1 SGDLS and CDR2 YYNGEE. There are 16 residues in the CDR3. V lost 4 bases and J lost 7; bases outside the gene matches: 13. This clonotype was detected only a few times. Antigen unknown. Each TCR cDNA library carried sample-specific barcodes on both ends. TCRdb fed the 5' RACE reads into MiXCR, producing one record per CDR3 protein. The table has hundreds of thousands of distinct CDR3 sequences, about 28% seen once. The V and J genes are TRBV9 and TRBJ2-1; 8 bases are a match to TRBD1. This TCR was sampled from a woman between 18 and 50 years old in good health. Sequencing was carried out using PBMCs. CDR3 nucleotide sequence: TGTGCCAGCAGCCCACGGGACAGGACTAACCAGAATGAGCAGTTCTTC. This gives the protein CASSPRDRTNQNEQFF.